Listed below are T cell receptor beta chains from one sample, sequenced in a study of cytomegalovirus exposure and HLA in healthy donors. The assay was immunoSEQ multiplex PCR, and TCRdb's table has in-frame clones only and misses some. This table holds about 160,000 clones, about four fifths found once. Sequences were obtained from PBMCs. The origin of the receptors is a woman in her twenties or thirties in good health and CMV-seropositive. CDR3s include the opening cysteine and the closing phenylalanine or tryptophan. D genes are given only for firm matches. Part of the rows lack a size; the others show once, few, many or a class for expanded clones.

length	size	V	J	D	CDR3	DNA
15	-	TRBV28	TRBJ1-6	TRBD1	CATLPTGFDNSPLHF	TGTGCCACCCTACCGACAGGGTTCGATAATTCACCCCTCCACTTT
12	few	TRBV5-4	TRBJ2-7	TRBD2	CASSPGGNEQYF	TGTGCCAGCAGCCCGGGGGGAAACGAGCAGTACTTC
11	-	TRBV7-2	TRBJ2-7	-	CASSSRYEQYF	TGTGCCAGCAGCTCTAGGTACGAGCAGTACTTC
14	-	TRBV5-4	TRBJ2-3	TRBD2	CASSFGGLADTQYF	TGTGCCAGCAGCTTCGGGGGGTTGGCAGATACGCAGTATTTT
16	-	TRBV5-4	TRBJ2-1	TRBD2	CASSPGGRGARGEQFF	TGTGCCAGCAGCCCCGGGGGGCGGGGGGCGAGGGGTGAGCAGTTCTTC
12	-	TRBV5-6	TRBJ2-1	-	CASSSNRVKPFF	TGTGCCAGCAGTTCCAACAGGGTAAAGCCGTTCTTC
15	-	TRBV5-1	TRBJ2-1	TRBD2	CASSPASSGGNEQFF	TGCGCCAGCAGCCCGGCCTCTAGCGGGGGGAACGAGCAGTTCTTC
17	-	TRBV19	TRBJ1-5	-	CASSSRQQGAGNQPQHF	TGTGCCAGTAGTTCCCGACAACAGGGTGCGGGCAATCAGCCCCAGCATTTT
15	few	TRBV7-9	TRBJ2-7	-	CASSPRGWSSYEQYF	TGTGCCAGCAGCCCAAGGGGGTGGAGCTCCTACGAGCAGTACTTC
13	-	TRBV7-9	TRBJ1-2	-	CASNEGFNYGYTF	TGTGCCAGCAACGAGGGTTTTAACTATGGCTACACCTTC
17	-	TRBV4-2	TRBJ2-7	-	CASSHSASGAASYEQYF	TGTGCCAGCAGCCATTCCGCGTCGGGTGCCGCCTCCTACGAGCAGTACTTC
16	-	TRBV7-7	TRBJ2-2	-	CASSLRLEGYTGELFF	TGTGCCAGCAGCTTACGCCTGGAGGGCTACACCGGGGAGCTGTTTTTT
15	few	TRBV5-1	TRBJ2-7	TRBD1	CASSSSGTGAYEQYF	TGCGCCAGCAGCTCCTCCGGGACAGGGGCTTACGAGCAGTACTTC
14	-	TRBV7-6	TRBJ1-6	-	CASSWDTANSPLHF	TGTGCCAGCAGCTGGGACACGGCCAATTCACCCCTCCACTTT
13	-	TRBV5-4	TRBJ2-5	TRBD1	CASSPTGGETQYF	TGTGCCAGCAGCCCGACAGGGGGAGAGACCCAGTACTTC
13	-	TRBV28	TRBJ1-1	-	CASGTIMNTEAFF	TGTGCCAGCGGCACCATCATGAACACTGAAGCTTTCTTT
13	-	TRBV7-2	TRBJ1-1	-	CASSIGVNTEAFF	TGTGCCAGCAGTATCGGGGTGAACACTGAAGCTTTCTTT
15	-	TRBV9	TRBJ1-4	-	CASSSREAWSEKLFF	TGTGCCAGCAGCTCCAGGGAGGCCTGGAGTGAAAAACTGTTTTTT
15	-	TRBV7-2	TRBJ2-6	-	CASSPTGTGANVLTF	TGTGCCAGCAGCCCAACAGGGACTGGGGCCAACGTCCTGACTTTC
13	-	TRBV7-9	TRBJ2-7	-	CASSLIRTDEQYF	TGTGCCAGCAGCTTAATTCGCACAGACGAGCAGTACTTC
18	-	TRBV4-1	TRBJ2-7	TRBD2	CASSPQVLAGGRTYEQYF	TGCGCCAGCAGCCCCCAGGTACTAGCGGGGGGACGAACCTACGAGCAGTACTTC
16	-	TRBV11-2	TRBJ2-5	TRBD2	CASSSTISGLIETQYF	TGTGCCAGCAGCTCTACGATTAGCGGGCTAATAGAGACCCAGTACTTC
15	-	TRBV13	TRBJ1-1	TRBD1	CASSPDRAYNTEAFF	TGTGCCAGCAGCCCAGACAGGGCCTATAACACTGAAGCTTTCTTT
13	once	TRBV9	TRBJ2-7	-	CASSVASSYEQYF	TGTGCCAGCAGCGTAGCCAGCTCCTACGAGCAGTACTTC
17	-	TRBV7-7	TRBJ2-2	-	CASSASYEGVDTGELFF	TGTGCCAGCAGCGCTTCCTACGAGGGGGTAGACACCGGGGAGCTGTTTTTT
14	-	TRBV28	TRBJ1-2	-	CASSGRQVYYGYTF	TGTGCCAGCAGTGGACGACAGGTCTACTATGGCTACACCTTC
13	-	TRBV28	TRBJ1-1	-	CASKQVMNTEAFF	TGTGCCAGCAAACAGGTCATGAACACTGAAGCTTTCTTT
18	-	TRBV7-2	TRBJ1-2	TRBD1	CASRKSFGNTGGVYGYTF	TGTGCCAGCAGGAAATCTTTTGGGAACACAGGGGGGGTCTATGGCTACACCTTC
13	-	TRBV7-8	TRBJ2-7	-	CASSFTGFYEQYF	TGTGCCAGCAGCTTTACAGGGTTCTACGAGCAGTACTTC
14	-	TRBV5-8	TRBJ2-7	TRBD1	CASSLDGTGLEQYF	TGTGCCAGCAGCTTGGATGGGACAGGGTTGGAGCAGTACTTC
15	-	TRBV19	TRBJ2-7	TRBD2	CASSLSGGIIYEQYF	TGTGCCAGTAGTCTTAGCGGGGGGATAATCTACGAGCAGTACTTC
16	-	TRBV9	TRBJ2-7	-	CASSATSHRVFDEQYF	TGTGCCAGCAGCGCCACCTCGCACAGGGTTTTTGACGAGCAGTACTTC
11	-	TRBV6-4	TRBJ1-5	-	CASREKQPQHF	TGTGCCAGCAGGGAGAAACAGCCCCAGCATTTT
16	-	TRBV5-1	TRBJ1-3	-	CASSLGQALSGNTIYF	TGCGCCAGCAGCTTGGGGCAGGCCCTCTCTGGAAACACCATATATTTT
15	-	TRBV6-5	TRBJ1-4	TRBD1	CASARPGQGNEKLFF	TGTGCCAGCGCCCGACCGGGACAGGGGAATGAAAAACTGTTTTTT
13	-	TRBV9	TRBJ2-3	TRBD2	CASSVEASGAKYF	TGTGCCAGCAGCGTAGAGGCTAGCGGGGCCAAGTATTTT
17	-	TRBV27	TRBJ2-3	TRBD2	CASSPLLGTSGPDTQYF	TGTGCCAGCAGTCCTCTTCTAGGGACTAGCGGACCAGATACGCAGTATTTT